These T cell receptor beta chains were read from a single sample in a study of T-cell memory formation after mild COVID-19. In TCRdb, the 5' RACE reads were re-called with MiXCR into one record per CDR3 protein. The table records approximately 290,000 distinct CDR3 sequences, 7.5% to 9.5% of them present only once. Sequencing input: PBMCs or a T cell subset sorted from them (not recorded which). The origin of the receptors is a man aged 18 to 35 who had mild COVID-19 (a few samples of this study predate the infection). Cell type and time point are not known. Both conserved end residues are part of each CDR3. The order of the fields is V gene, D gene, clone size, CDR3 length, J gene, CDR3 protein, CDR3 DNA. D genes are given only for firm matches. Clone size is not always given. Where it is, it says once, few, many or a class for expanded clones.

V gene: TRBV5-4; D gene: TRBD1; clone size: many; CDR3 length: 16; J gene: TRBJ2-1; CDR3 protein: CASSLRQGSTYNEQFF; CDR3 DNA: TGTGCCAGCAGCTTAAGACAGGGCAGCACCTACAATGAGCAGTTCTTC
V gene: TRBV4-3; D gene: .; clone size: .; CDR3 length: 13; J gene: TRBJ1-5; CDR3 protein: CASSQTFNQPQHF; CDR3 DNA: TGCGCCAGCAGCCAGACCTTCAATCAGCCCCAGCATTTT
V gene: TRBV9; D gene: TRBD2; clone size: .; CDR3 length: 16; J gene: TRBJ2-3; CDR3 protein: CASSVTTSGSTDTQYF; CDR3 DNA: TGTGCCAGCAGCGTGACGACTAGCGGAAGCACAGATACGCAGTATTTT
V gene: TRBV4-3; D gene: TRBD1; clone size: few; CDR3 length: 17; J gene: TRBJ2-6; CDR3 protein: CASSQDRGRSGANVLTF; CDR3 DNA: TGCGCCAGCAGCCAAGACAGGGGGCGTTCTGGGGCCAACGTCCTGACTTTC
V gene: TRBV6-5; D gene: .; clone size: once; CDR3 length: 15; J gene: TRBJ1-2; CDR3 protein: CASSSARRGLYGYTF; CDR3 DNA: TGTGCCAGCAGTTCGGCACGACGCGGGCTTTATGGCTACACCTTC
V gene: TRBV24-1; D gene: .; clone size: .; CDR3 length: 14; J gene: TRBJ2-3; CDR3 protein: CATSELGEPDTQYF; CDR3 DNA: TGTGCCACCAGTGAGTTGGGGGAACCAGATACGCAGTATTTT
V gene: TRBV6-5; D gene: .; clone size: few; CDR3 length: 15; J gene: TRBJ1-1; CDR3 protein: CASSRTRDFWTEAFF; CDR3 DNA: TGTGCCAGCAGTCGAACGAGGGATTTTTGGACTGAAGCTTTCTTT
V gene: TRBV10-2; D gene: .; clone size: .; CDR3 length: 17; J gene: TRBJ2-6; CDR3 protein: CASSEGSRAIGANVLTF; CDR3 DNA: TGCGCCAGCAGTGAAGGGAGTAGGGCTATTGGGGCCAACGTCCTGACTTTC
V gene: TRBV2; D gene: .; clone size: few; CDR3 length: 12; J gene: TRBJ1-3; CDR3 protein: CASRSEGNTIYF; CDR3 DNA: TGTGCCAGCAGGAGCGAAGGAAACACCATATATTTT
V gene: TRBV7-2; D gene: TRBD1; clone size: few; CDR3 length: 17; J gene: TRBJ1-1; CDR3 protein: CASSLRYRQGRNTEAFF; CDR3 DNA: TGTGCCAGCAGCTTACGCTATAGACAGGGAAGAAACACTGAAGCTTTCTTT
V gene: TRBV20-1; D gene: TRBD1; clone size: .; CDR3 length: 14; J gene: TRBJ1-6; CDR3 protein: CSAPPGQGFSPLHF; CDR3 DNA: TGCAGTGCCCCCCCCGGACAGGGGTTTTCACCCCTCCACTTT
V gene: TRBV7-9; D gene: TRBD1; clone size: few; CDR3 length: 14; J gene: TRBJ2-7; CDR3 protein: CASTGQGASHEQYF; CDR3 DNA: TGTGCCAGCACTGGACAGGGGGCCTCCCACGAGCAGTACTTC
V gene: TRBV5-1; D gene: .; clone size: .; CDR3 length: 17; J gene: TRBJ2-3; CDR3 protein: CASSVGLRAQLADTQYF; CDR3 DNA: TGCGCCAGCAGTGTGGGTCTTAGGGCGCAATTAGCGGATACGCAGTATTTT
V gene: TRBV4-1; D gene: TRBD2; clone size: .; CDR3 length: 17; J gene: TRBJ2-3; CDR3 protein: CASSYITSGGVRDTQYF; CDR3 DNA: TGCGCCAGCAGCTATATAACTAGCGGGGGGGTCCGAGATACGCAGTATTTT
V gene: TRBV30; D gene: .; clone size: .; CDR3 length: 12; J gene: TRBJ2-6; CDR3 protein: CAWTPGANVLTF; CDR3 DNA: TGTGCCTGGACACCTGGGGCCAACGTCCTGACTTTC
V gene: TRBV5-1; D gene: .; clone size: .; CDR3 length: 15; J gene: TRBJ1-1; CDR3 protein: CASSIEKGPNTEAFF; CDR3 DNA: TGCGCCAGCAGCATTGAAAAAGGGCCCAACACTGAAGCTTTCTTT
V gene: TRBV7-9; D gene: TRBD2; clone size: many; CDR3 length: 16; J gene: TRBJ2-3; CDR3 protein: CASSLGPAGGTDTQYF; CDR3 DNA: TGTGCCAGCAGCTTAGGCCCAGCGGGGGGGACAGATACGCAGTATTTT
V gene: TRBV20-1; D gene: TRBD1; clone size: .; CDR3 length: 11; J gene: TRBJ1-1; CDR3 protein: CSRFRQGKAFF; CDR3 DNA: TGCAGTCGATTCCGACAGGGAAAAGCTTTCTTT
V gene: TRBV7-3; D gene: TRBD2; clone size: .; CDR3 length: 16; J gene: TRBJ2-3; CDR3 protein: CASSPLPGLASDTQYF; CDR3 DNA: TGTGCCAGCAGCCCGCTTCCGGGACTAGCCTCAGATACGCAGTATTTT
V gene: TRBV7-9; D gene: .; clone size: few; CDR3 length: 12; J gene: TRBJ1-5; CDR3 protein: CASSSGLQPQHF; CDR3 DNA: TGTGCCAGCAGCTCGGGGTTGCAGCCCCAGCATTTT
V gene: TRBV11-2; D gene: .; clone size: .; CDR3 length: 12; J gene: TRBJ1-4; CDR3 protein: CASSLGGEKLFF; CDR3 DNA: TGTGCCAGCAGCTTAGGAGGGGAAAAACTGTTTTTT
V gene: TRBV9; D gene: .; clone size: few; CDR3 length: 15; J gene: TRBJ2-3; CDR3 protein: CASSVGNANTDTQYF; CDR3 DNA: TGTGCCAGCAGCGTAGGCAACGCTAACACAGATACGCAGTATTTT
V gene: TRBV25-1; D gene: .; clone size: .; CDR3 length: 14; J gene: TRBJ1-5; CDR3 protein: CASGNRGTDKPQHF; CDR3 DNA: TGTGCCAGCGGAAATAGGGGGACTGATAAGCCCCAGCATTTT
V gene: TRBV20-1; D gene: .; clone size: few; CDR3 length: 14; J gene: TRBJ1-6; CDR3 protein: CSARWGWHNSPLHF; CDR3 DNA: TGCAGTGCTAGATGGGGATGGCATAATTCACCCCTCCACTTT
V gene: TRBV9; D gene: TRBD1; clone size: .; CDR3 length: 16; J gene: TRBJ2-4; CDR3 protein: CASSARQGLAKNIQYF; CDR3 DNA: TGTGCCAGCAGCGCAAGACAGGGTCTAGCCAAAAACATTCAGTACTTC
V gene: TRBV5-1; D gene: .; clone size: few; CDR3 length: 14; J gene: TRBJ1-4; CDR3 protein: CASSTGLDNEKLFF; CDR3 DNA: TGCGCCAGCAGCACAGGGCTCGACAATGAAAAACTGTTTTTT
V gene: TRBV5-1; D gene: .; clone size: .; CDR3 length: 15; J gene: TRBJ2-4; CDR3 protein: CASREGYTSRNIQYF; CDR3 DNA: TGCGCCAGCAGAGAAGGCTACACCTCCCGGAACATTCAGTACTTC
V gene: TRBV24-1; D gene: .; clone size: .; CDR3 length: 11; J gene: TRBJ2-5; CDR3 protein: CATSQEETQYF; CDR3 DNA: TGTGCCACCAGTCAAGAAGAGACCCAGTACTTC
V gene: TRBV9; D gene: .; clone size: .; CDR3 length: 13; J gene: TRBJ1-5; CDR3 protein: CASSVGTNQPQHF; CDR3 DNA: TGTGCCAGCAGCGTAGGCACGAATCAGCCCCAGCATTTT
V gene: TRBV2; D gene: .; clone size: few; CDR3 length: 12; J gene: TRBJ1-2; CDR3 protein: CASSGTGYGYTF; CDR3 DNA: TGTGCCAGCAGTGGGACGGGCTATGGCTACACCTTC
V gene: TRBV7-8; D gene: .; clone size: .; CDR3 length: 15; J gene: TRBJ2-7; CDR3 protein: CASSLTWDTNYEQYF; CDR3 DNA: TGTGCCAGCAGCTTAACGTGGGACACCAACTACGAGCAGTACTTC
V gene: TRBV6-5; D gene: .; clone size: few; CDR3 length: 14; J gene: TRBJ1-4; CDR3 protein: CASSYSQRNEKLFF; CDR3 DNA: TGTGCCAGCAGTTACTCCCAGAGAAATGAAAAACTGTTTTTT
V gene: TRBV20-1; D gene: .; clone size: few; CDR3 length: 11; J gene: TRBJ1-4; CDR3 protein: CSGAEGKKLFF; CDR3 DNA: TGCAGTGGGGCGGAGGGAAAAAAACTGTTTTTT
V gene: TRBV2; D gene: TRBD1; clone size: .; CDR3 length: 15; J gene: TRBJ1-5; CDR3 protein: CASSGQAGVNQPQHF; CDR3 DNA: TGTGCCAGCTCAGGACAGGCGGGAGTGAATCAGCCCCAGCATTTT
V gene: TRBV7-8; D gene: TRBD1; clone size: .; CDR3 length: 16; J gene: TRBJ2-1; CDR3 protein: CASSPPGTGGSNEQFF; CDR3 DNA: TGTGCCAGCAGCCCGCCGGGGACAGGGGGAAGCAATGAGCAGTTCTTC
V gene: TRBV7-9; D gene: TRBD1; clone size: many; CDR3 length: 13; J gene: TRBJ2-7; CDR3 protein: CASSLGTGSEQYF; CDR3 DNA: TGTGCCAGCAGCTTAGGGACAGGCTCCGAGCAGTACTTC
V gene: TRBV13; D gene: .; clone size: .; CDR3 length: 13; J gene: TRBJ1-2; CDR3 protein: CASSLGRSQGYTF; CDR3 DNA: TGTGCCAGCAGCTTAGGAAGGTCCCAGGGCTACACCTTC
V gene: TRBV20-1; D gene: .; clone size: .; CDR3 length: 11; J gene: TRBJ2-1; CDR3 protein: CSAREGNEQFF; CDR3 DNA: TGCAGTGCTAGAGAGGGCAATGAGCAGTTCTTC
V gene: TRBV4-1; D gene: .; clone size: many; CDR3 length: 14; J gene: TRBJ2-3; CDR3 protein: CASSPLVTSDTQYF; CDR3 DNA: TGCGCCAGCAGCCCATTGGTGACGTCAGATACGCAGTATTTT
V gene: TRBV7-2; D gene: .; clone size: few; CDR3 length: 16; J gene: TRBJ1-4; CDR3 protein: CASSQRSAPTNEKLFF; CDR3 DNA: TGTGCCAGCAGCCAAAGGTCGGCACCAACTAATGAAAAACTGTTTTTT
V gene: TRBV20-1; D gene: TRBD2; clone size: few; CDR3 length: 14; J gene: TRBJ2-4; CDR3 protein: CSVPRGGGKNIQYF; CDR3 DNA: TGCAGTGTCCCCCGCGGGGGGGGCAAAAACATTCAGTACTTC
V gene: TRBV3-1; D gene: TRBD2; clone size: few; CDR3 length: 17; J gene: TRBJ2-2; CDR3 protein: CASSPSGLAGRTGELFF; CDR3 DNA: TGTGCCAGCAGCCCGTCGGGACTAGCGGGGAGAACCGGGGAGCTGTTTTTT
V gene: TRBV10-3; D gene: .; clone size: .; CDR3 length: 16; J gene: TRBJ1-6; CDR3 protein: CAISGDAYTVDSPLHF; CDR3 DNA: TGTGCCATCAGTGGAGACGCCTACACCGTCGATTCACCCCTCCACTTT
V gene: TRBV12-3/TRBV12-4; D gene: .; clone size: .; CDR3 length: 17; J gene: TRBJ1-6; CDR3 protein: CASSFLTQSSYNSPLHF; CDR3 DNA: TGTGCCAGCAGTTTTCTGACCCAGAGCTCCTATAATTCACCCCTCCACTTT
V gene: TRBV4-1; D gene: TRBD1; clone size: few; CDR3 length: 16; J gene: TRBJ2-3; CDR3 protein: CASSLTGTGDADTQYF; CDR3 DNA: TGCGCCAGCAGCCTCACCGGGACAGGGGACGCAGATACGCAGTATTTT
V gene: TRBV28; D gene: TRBD1; clone size: many; CDR3 length: 17; J gene: TRBJ1-1; CDR3 protein: CASRGSGQGLINTEAFF; CDR3 DNA: TGTGCCAGCAGGGGGTCGGGACAGGGCCTAATTAACACTGAAGCTTTCTTT
V gene: TRBV5-1; D gene: .; clone size: many; CDR3 length: 13; J gene: TRBJ2-5; CDR3 protein: CASSLGRDETQYF; CDR3 DNA: TGCGCCAGCAGCTTGGGCAGGGACGAGACCCAGTACTTC
V gene: TRBV6-5; D gene: .; clone size: .; CDR3 length: 14; J gene: TRBJ2-2; CDR3 protein: CASSYLTGTGELFF; CDR3 DNA: TGTGCCAGCAGTTACTTGACAGGCACCGGGGAGCTGTTTTTT
V gene: TRBV5-1; D gene: .; clone size: many; CDR3 length: 13; J gene: TRBJ1-4; CDR3 protein: CASSPEANEKLFF; CDR3 DNA: TGCGCCAGCAGCCCGGAGGCTAATGAAAAACTGTTTTTT
V gene: TRBV20-1; D gene: .; clone size: .; CDR3 length: 13; J gene: TRBJ2-5; CDR3 protein: CSARPGGGETQYF; CDR3 DNA: TGCAGTGCTAGACCTGGCGGAGGGGAGACCCAGTACTTC